This TCR beta chain originates from a study of T cell responses to AZD1222 COVID-19 vaccine. Findings of the study overall: CD4 TCRs associated with vaccination spanned spike, dominating at 160-218 and 743-854. Variant regions that are unmutated are reportedly the target of nearly half of spike-specific TCRs.

For this clone: The antigen is not known.

TCRdb keeps only in-frame clones here, not all; method: immunoSEQ multiplex PCR. This sample has under 150,000 clones, with 85% to 95% found just once. CDR1 SEHNR and CDR2 FQNEAQ come from the germline V gene (reference sequence). This CDR3 is built from 15 residues. The V gene end was trimmed by 6 bases and the J gene end by 4 bases; junction bases not matched to a gene: 9. The source is an adult in good health. This sample comprised peripheral blood, obtained on day 0 of MenACWY control vaccination. The chain combines TRBV7-9 with TRBJ1-5; 7 bases line up with TRBD1. The CDR3 here is CASSPDRVGNQPQHF. CDR3 nucleotide sequence: TGTGCCAGCAGTCCAGACAGGGTCGGAAATCAGCCCCAGCATTTT. The variable domain in full, with the rest retrieved from reference TRBV7-9 and TRBJ1-5, is DTGVSQNPRHKITKRGQNVTFRCDPISEHNRLYWYRQTLGQGPEFLTYFQNEAQLEKSRLLSDRFSAERPKGSFSTLEIQRTEQGDSAMYLCASSPDRVGNQPQHFGDGTRLSIL.